These 9 T cell receptor beta chains came from one sample sequenced in a study of STAT5B mutations in CD4+ large granular lymphocyte leukemia. Assay used: immunoSEQ multiplex PCR; TCRdb lists only in-frame clones, some missing. The sample has roughly 32,000 clones, approximately 70% seen once. What was sequenced was CD4+ T cells from blood buffy coats. These receptors originate from a human donor in good health.

This chain uses TRBV7-8 with TRBJ2-7; weak D call: TRBD1 (5 bases). Germline values: CDR1 SGHVS, CDR2 FQNEAQ. V was pared by 7 bases and J by 1 base, with 14 bases between. This CDR3 has 14 amino acids. The CDR3 DNA follows: TGTGCCAGCACCCCAGGGATACGGTCCTACGAGCAGTACTTC. Its protein product is CASTPGIRSYEQYF.

The chain uses TRBV14 and TRBJ1-2; D not resolved. CDR1 and CDR2 from the germline V gene are SGHDN and FVKESK. The V end lost 4 bases, the J end lost 5 bases, and 17 bases lay between the germline ends. CDR3 length equals 15 residues. Here the CDR3 reads CASSRNRIPAYGYTF. The DNA for the CDR3 is TGTGCCAGCAGCCGGAACAGAATTCCGGCATATGGCTACACCTTC.

V gene TRBV5-1 combines with J gene TRBJ1-2, with 10 positions matching TRBD1. J lost 6 bases, V lost 9 bases, and 14 bases had no gene match. Per the germline V gene, CDR1 is SGHRS and CDR2 is YFSETQ. The CDR3 has 15 amino acids. CDR3 in amino acids: CATATGGEATDGYTF. CDR3 nucleotides: TGCGCCACCGCGACAGGGGGCGAGGCTACCGATGGCTACACCTTC.

This rearrangement joins TRBV6-5 to TRBJ1-1, with no clear D. This CDR3 is built from 15 residues. The germline V gene encodes CDR1 MNHEY and CDR2 SVGAGI. V lost 0 bases, J lost 0 bases, and 8 bases lay in between. CDR3 sequence reads: CASSYSLGVNTEAFF. As DNA, the CDR3 is TGTGCCAGCAGTTACTCCCTCGGGGTGAACACTGAAGCTTTCTTT.

This chain links TRBV7-6 with TRBJ1-3; no definite D call. CDR1 is SGHVS and CDR2 is FNYEAQ in the germline V gene. Between the trimmed V and J ends, which lost 1 base and 2 bases, there was a span of 12 bases. This CDR3 comprises 16 residues. CDR3 sequence reads: CASSLVDPAAGNTIYF. The CDR3 region has the DNA TGTGCCAGCAGCTTAGTGGACCCCGCGGCTGGAAACACCATATATTTT. The complete variable domain, with remaining parts taken from reference TRBV7-6 and TRBJ1-3, reads GAGVSQSPRYKVTKRGQDVALRCDPISGHVSLYWYRQALGQGPEFLTYFNYEAQQDKSGLPNDRFSAERPEGSISTLTIQRTEQRDSAMYRCASSLVDPAAGNTIYFGEGSWLTVV.

J is TRBJ2-3 and V is TRBV7-2; TRBD2 agrees at 8 bases. Germline-derived CDR1 and CDR2 are SGHTA and FQGNSA. The CDR3 is 15 residues long. The V segment lost 4 bases and the J segment 8 bases; nucleotides outside the gene matches: 11. The CDR3 sequence: CASSSERGSRSTQYF. The CDR3 DNA is TGTGCCAGCAGCTCAGAGCGGGGGTCGAGGTCTACGCAGTATTTT.

The V and J genes are TRBV6-6 and TRBJ1-6; D gene uncertain. CDR3 length: 15 amino acids. Per the germline V gene, CDR1 is MNHNY and CDR2 is SVGAGI (reference sequence). With 6 bases removed from V and 0 bases from J, the gap between germline ends came to 9 bases. DNA of the CDR3: TGTGCCAGCAGGGGCGGCCGCTCCTATAATTCACCCCTCCACTTT. Translated, it gives CASRGGRSYNSPLHF.

V is TRBV19 and J is TRBJ1-5; tentatively, D is TRBD1 (6 bases). Germline V gene sequence: CDR1 LNHDA, CDR2 SQIVND (reference sequence). V lost 7 bases and J lost 3, with 10 bases in between. The CDR3 spans 13 residues. This CDR3 reads CASNWDNNQPQHF. The CDR3 DNA is TGTGCCAGTAATTGGGACAACAATCAGCCCCAGCATTTT.

V gene TRBV2 combines with J gene TRBJ2-3; D is undetermined. Germline CDR1 and CDR2: SNHLY and FYNNEI. V was pared by 7 bases and J by 0 bases, with 17 bases between. The length of the CDR3 is 16 residues. In DNA, the CDR3 is TGTGCCAGCACCCGCTCTCTGGGCCGTAGCACAGATACGCAGTATTTT. It codes for CASTRSLGRSTDTQYF. The full variable domain, with the rest looked up from reference TRBV2 and TRBJ2-3, is EPEVTQTPSHQVTQMGQEVILRCVPISNHLYFYWYRQILGQKVEFLVSFYNNEISEKSEIFDDQFSVERPDGSNFTLKIRSTKLEDSAMYFCASTRSLGRSTDTQYFGPGTRLTVL.